This T cell receptor (beta chain) was recovered during a study of blood T cells in healthy people across ages. The table lists this clonotype with a few counts. No antigen is known for it. The CDR3 has 13 amino acids. Trimming took 1 base from V and 0 from J, leaving 6 bases between them. Germline V gene lookup returns CDR1 DFQATT and CDR2 SNEGSKA (reference sequence). A J-beta primer mix and a sample-barcoded 5' primer were used in a second PCR of about 6 to 12 cycles. TCRdb fed the 5' RACE reads into MiXCR, producing one record per CDR3 protein. The data hold over 700,000 distinct CDR3 sequences, with approximately 25% observed a single time. Overall study results and limits: Versus aged donors, long-lived donors had higher diversity and more naive CD4+ cells.

In addition, the sample was reused for a study of T cells of mothers and their children.

The specimen sequenced was blood. This receptor was obtained from a boy between 5 and 17 years old in good health. J is TRBJ2-5 and V is TRBV20-1; the D is unclear. CDR3 sequence: CSARAVYQETQYF. As DNA, the CDR3 is TGCAGTGCTAGAGCGGTGTACCAAGAGACCCAGTACTTC.